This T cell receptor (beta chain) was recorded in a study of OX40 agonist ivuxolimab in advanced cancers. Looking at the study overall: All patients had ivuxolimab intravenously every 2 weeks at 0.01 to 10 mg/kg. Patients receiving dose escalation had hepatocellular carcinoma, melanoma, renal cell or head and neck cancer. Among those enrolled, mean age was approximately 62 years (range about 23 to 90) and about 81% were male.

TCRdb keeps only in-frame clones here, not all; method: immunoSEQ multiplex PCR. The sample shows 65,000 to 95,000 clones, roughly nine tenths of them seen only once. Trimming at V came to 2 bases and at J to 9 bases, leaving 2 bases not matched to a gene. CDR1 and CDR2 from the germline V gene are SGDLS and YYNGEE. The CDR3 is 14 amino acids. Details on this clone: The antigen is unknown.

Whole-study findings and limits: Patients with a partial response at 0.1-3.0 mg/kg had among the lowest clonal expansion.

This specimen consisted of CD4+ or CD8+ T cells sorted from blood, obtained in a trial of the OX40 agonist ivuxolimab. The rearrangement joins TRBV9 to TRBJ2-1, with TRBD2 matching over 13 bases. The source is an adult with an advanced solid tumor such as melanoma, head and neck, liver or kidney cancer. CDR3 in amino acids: CASSVTSGRVEQFF. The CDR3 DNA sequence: TGTGCCAGCAGCGTCACTAGCGGGAGGGTTGAGCAGTTCTTC. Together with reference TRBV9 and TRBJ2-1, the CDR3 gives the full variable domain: DSGVTQTPKHLITATGQRVTLRCSPRSGDLSVYWYQQSLDQGLQFLIQYYNGEERAKGNILERFSAQQFPDLHSELNLSSLELGDSALYFCASSVTSGRVEQFFGPGTRLTVL.